Shown below are 30 T cell receptor beta chains from a single sample sequenced in a study of shared clonotypes between healthy human individuals. Assay: immunoSEQ multiplex PCR; the TCRdb copy retains only in-frame clones and omits some. The table includes roughly 700,000 clones, less than 95% detected once. The specimen sequenced was memory CD8+ T cells from PBMCs. Sample subset: CD45RO+ cells pooled with CCR7-negative TemRA cells. These receptors were obtained from a man younger than 30 in good health. Some clones in this sample may be carry-over from other donors' samples.

The chain links TRBV13 to TRBJ2-7; D is unclear. The CDR3 has 13 amino acids. Germline V gene data show CDR1 as PRHDT and CDR2 as FYEKMQ (reference sequence). V was clipped by 2 bases and J by 1 base, with 6 bases between them. The CDR3 here is CASSLMRSYEQYF. The CDR3 nucleotides are TGTGCCAGCAGCTTAATGCGGTCCTACGAGCAGTACTTC.

The chain has TRBV7-8 and TRBJ1-1; D may be TRBD1 (5 bases). Germline V gene sequence: CDR1 SGHVS, CDR2 FQNEAQ. The V end lost 4 bases, the J end lost 6 bases, and 21 bases lay between the germline ends. The CDR3 is 16 residues long. As DNA, the CDR3 is TGTGCCAGCAGCTCCGAACCTGGGACTTTGAGATCTGAAGCTTTCTTT. Translating it yields CASSSEPGTLRSEAFF.

DNA of the CDR3: TGTGCCAGCAGTCCAGGACGAGGTGAAGCTTTCTTT. This gives the protein CASSPGRGEAFF. This chain uses TRBV27 with TRBJ1-1; no clear D. V lost 5 bases and J lost 7, with 11 bases in between. Germline CDR1 MNHEY, CDR2 SMNVEV (reference sequence). The CDR3 contains 12 residues.

V usage is TRBV6-4 and J usage is TRBJ2-3; D uncertain. Germline V gives CDR1 MRHNA, CDR2 SNTAGT. The CDR3 has 14 amino acids. Trimming removed 0 bases from V and 10 bases from J, with 14 bases in between. DNA of the CDR3: TGTGCCAGCAGTGACTCTCTGGAGTCGATGCCGCAGTATTTT. Protein: CASSDSLESMPQYF.

The J gene is TRBJ1-4, the V gene TRBV4-1, with 7 bases identical to TRBD1. The CDR3 spans 17 residues. V shed 6 bases and J 3 bases; nucleotides not matched to a gene: 13. The germline CDR1 and CDR2 sequences are MGHRA and YSYEKL. The CDR3 protein is CASSQRSTGTANEKLFF. CDR3 nucleotide sequence: TGCGCCAGCAGTCAGCGATCGACCGGGACAGCTAATGAAAAACTGTTTTTT.

The chain links TRBV9 to TRBJ2-1; weak D call: TRBD2 (5 bases). The germline gives CDR1 SGDLS, CDR2 YYNGEE. This CDR3 has 16 residues. V dropped 3 bases and J dropped 5 bases, with 18 bases sitting between them. CDR3 in DNA: TGTGCCAGCAGCGACCCGGAGGCAATCACCAACAATGAGCAGTTCTTC. This codes for CASSDPEAITNNEQFF.

This chain links TRBV7-9 with TRBJ2-7; D is undetermined. Trimming pared 4 bases from V and 5 bases from J, leaving 18 bases between. The germline gives CDR1 SEHNR, CDR2 FQNEAQ (reference sequence). CDR3 length: 15 residues. CDR3 bases: TGTGCCAGCAGCTCCCTGACTGGCCGCTTGAACGAGCAGTACTTC. It yields the protein CASSSLTGRLNEQYF.

This clone was seen a single time. CDR3 amino acids: CASSAGATGGETQYF. CDR3 nucleotide sequence: TGCGCCAGCAGCGCGGGGGCCACAGGAGGAGAGACCCAGTACTTC. V gene TRBV5-1 combines with J gene TRBJ2-5; TRBD2 might be the D (7 bases). This CDR3 is 15 amino acids long. CDR1 is SGHRS, CDR2 YFSETQ, per germline. Deletions cut 4 bases from V and 4 bases from J, with 17 bases between.

The rearrangement joins TRBV29-1 to TRBJ2-1; D remains ambiguous. The germline gives CDR1 SQVTM, CDR2 ANQGSEA. This CDR3 region has 10 residues. Trimming cost V 0 bases and J 8 bases, with 2 bases left between them. This chain's CDR3 is CSVEDYEQFF. CDR3 DNA: TGCAGCGTTGAAGATTATGAGCAGTTCTTC.

The V call is TRBV7-9, the J call TRBJ1-3, with a tentative D call TRBD1 (5 bases). CDR3 length: 18 residues. V lost 9 bases to trimming and J lost 0 bases, with 24 bases between them. The germline gives CDR1 SEHNR, CDR2 FQNEAQ (reference sequence). CDR3 bases: TGTGCCAGTGACGGGGGAAGGGACCGGGGCTACTCTGGAAACACCATATATTTT. As protein: CASDGGRDRGYSGNTIYF. Filled out from reference TRBV7-9 and TRBJ1-3, the complete variable domain reads DTGVSQNPRHKITKRGQNVTFRCDPISEHNRLYWYRQTLGQGPEFLTYFQNEAQLEKSRLLSDRFSAERPKGSFSTLEIQRTEQGDSAMYLCASDGGRDRGYSGNTIYFGEGSWLTVV.

The chain couples TRBV21-1 to TRBJ1-5. TRBV21-1 is recorded as a pseudogene. This CDR3 spans 12 amino acids. CDR3 DNA: TGTGCCATCCGGGAAAGCAATCAGCCCCAGCATTTT. It specifies CAIRESNQPQHF.

The chain employs TRBV5-1 and TRBJ2-2; TRBD2 is a possible D gene (6 bases). The ends were cut back, 4 bases at V and 5 bases at J, with 18 bases in the middle. Germline V gene sequence: CDR1 SGHRS, CDR2 YFSETQ. The length of the CDR3 is 16 residues. The CDR3 loop reads CASSGGIVGDTGELFF. The CDR3 DNA reads as TGCGCCAGCAGCGGGGGGATCGTAGGGGATACCGGGGAGCTGTTTTTT.

The V gene is TRBV4-1, the J gene TRBJ2-5; maybe TRBD1 (5 bases). V lost 4 bases and J 2 bases, leaving 11 bases between the germline ends. The CDR3 runs 14 residues. Germline V CDR1 and CDR2: MGHRA, YSYEKL. The CDR3 region has the DNA TGCGCCAGCAGCCGCAACAGGCTTCAAGAGACCCAGTACTTC. Translated, it gives CASSRNRLQETQYF.

V is TRBV11-2 and J is TRBJ2-6; unclear D gene. CDR3 size: 13 residues. V gave up 4 bases and J gave up 3 bases, with 4 bases separating them. Germline V gene sequence: CDR1 SGHAT, CDR2 FQNNGV. CDR3: CASSSFGANVLTF. For the CDR3, the DNA is TGTGCCAGCAGCTCGTTTGGGGCCAACGTCCTGACTTTC.

This sequence joins TRBV27 and TRBJ2-7; the match to TRBD2 covers 8 bases. V lost 2 bases and J lost 4; bases outside the gene matches: 10. Germline CDR1 reads MNHEY; CDR2 reads SMNVEV (reference sequence). The CDR3 is made up of 16 amino acids. The CDR3 DNA sequence: TGTGCCAGCAGTTTACGTCTCGCGGGAGGAATGTACGAGCAGTACTTC. Its translation: CASSLRLAGGMYEQYF.

The chain recombines TRBV5-5 with TRBJ2-7; D is perhaps TRBD2 (6 bases). Trimming left V 3 bases short and J 2 bases short, with 12 bases between. Germline V gene lookup returns CDR1 SGHKS and CDR2 YYEKEE (reference sequence). The CDR3 runs 14 residues. The CDR3 region is CASSWLSGAYEQYF. The CDR3 DNA reads TGTGCCAGCAGCTGGCTATCGGGAGCCTACGAGCAGTACTTC.

This sequence joins TRBV27 and TRBJ1-2; TRBD1 aligns across 10 bases. J lost 6 bases, V lost 5 bases, and 12 bases had no gene match. The germline V gene has CDR1 MNHEY and CDR2 SMNVEV (reference sequence). The CDR3 has 16 residues. The CDR3 region is CASSKTGGIGYNGYTF. The CDR3 bases are TGTGCCAGCAGTAAGACAGGGGGCATAGGGTACAATGGCTACACCTTC.

V and J are TRBV7-9 and TRBJ2-1; 7 nucleotides match TRBD1. The CDR3 is made up of 17 amino acids. The V and J ends lost 3 bases and 5 bases, in that order; junction bases with no gene match: 13. CDR1 and CDR2 from the germline V gene are SEHNR and FQNEAQ (reference sequence). DNA of the CDR3: TGTGCCAGCAGCTTGCAACAGGGGAACTTCGCCAACAATGAGCAGTTCTTC. It is translated as CASSLQQGNFANNEQFF.

The chain employs TRBV27 and TRBJ1-2; 8 nucleotides line up with TRBD1. Germline lookup yields CDR1 MNHEY and CDR2 SMNVEV (reference sequence). Trimming removed 5 bases from V and 6 bases from J; junction bases left unmatched: 8. This CDR3 is built from 14 residues. The CDR3 coding sequence is TGTGCCAGCAGTCCAGGGGGCTTGCTCCATGGCTACACCTTC. As protein: CASSPGGLLHGYTF.

The chain joins TRBV7-8 to TRBJ2-2; TRBD2 matches at 7 bases. J was trimmed by 5 bases and V by 1 base; bases with no gene match: 7. This CDR3 is built from 16 residues. CDR1 and CDR2 from the germline V gene are SGHVS and FQNEAQ. The CDR3, as DNA: TGTGCCAGCAGCTTAGGTGGTCTAGCGGATACCGGGGAGCTGTTTTTT. Its protein is CASSLGGLADTGELFF. Full variable domain (missing parts from reference TRBV7-8 and TRBJ2-2): GAGVSQSPRYKVAKRGQDVALRCDPISGHVSLFWYQQALGQGPEFLTYFQNEAQLDKSGLPSDRFFAERPEGSVSTLKIQRTQQEDSAVYLCASSLGGLADTGELFFGEGSRLTVL.

This clone was detected once. V is TRBV7-9 and J is TRBJ2-3, with TRBD2 matching 7 bases. CDR3 length: 15 residues. Trimming at V came to 8 bases and at J to 4 bases, leaving 12 bases not matched to a gene. Germline CDR1 reads SEHNR; CDR2 reads FQNEAQ (reference sequence). CDR3 bases: TGTGCCAGCCCGAGGGAGGGAGACCAGGCAGATACGCAGTATTTT. It encodes CASPREGDQADTQYF.

The chain carries TRBV27 and TRBJ2-1, with 13 bases that match TRBD2. The J segment lost 10 bases and the V segment lost 0 bases, leaving 0 bases of the junction unmatched. The CDR3 has 14 residues. Germline CDR1 is MNHEY and CDR2 is SMNVEV (reference sequence). The CDR3 DNA reads as TGTGCCAGCAGTTTATCGACTAGCGGGAGGGAGCAGTTCTTC. Translation: CASSLSTSGREQFF.

The CDR3: CASSGGQGVGYEQYF. In nucleotides, the CDR3 is TGTGCCAGCAGCGGGGGACAGGGGGTAGGCTACGAGCAGTACTTC. This sequence joins TRBV9 and TRBJ2-7, with 11 nucleotides matching TRBD1. The junction had 5 bases not matched to a gene; V was cut back by 3 bases and J by 3 bases. The CDR3 is 15 amino acids. The germline CDR1 and CDR2 sequences are SGDLS and YYNGEE. Filled out from reference TRBV9 and TRBJ2-7, the complete variable domain reads DSGVTQTPKHLITATGQRVTLRCSPRSGDLSVYWYQQSLDQGLQFLIQYYNGEERAKGNILERFSAQQFPDLHSELNLSSLELGDSALYFCASSGGQGVGYEQYFGPGTRLTVT.

The CDR3 nucleotides are TGTGCCAGCAGCTCTATAGACGGGCTGCAGGAGACCCAGTACTTC. Translation gives CASSSIDGLQETQYF. This chain joins TRBV7-9 and TRBJ2-5; D is ambiguous. In germline, CDR1 is SEHNR, CDR2 FQNEAQ (reference sequence). The CDR3 extends over 15 amino acids. Trimming stripped 4 bases from V and 5 bases from J, with 17 bases between.

This chain joins TRBV6-5 and TRBJ2-7; tentative D call: TRBD2 (6 bases). This CDR3 comprises 15 residues. The germline V and J ends were trimmed by 8 bases and 4 bases, with 21 bases remaining between them. Germline lookup yields CDR1 MNHEY and CDR2 SVGAGI. The CDR3, as DNA: TGTGCCAGCCGGCCAGCGAAGATAGCGGCATACGAGCAGTACTTC. The encoded protein is CASRPAKIAAYEQYF.

The CDR3 bases are TGTGCCAGCACCATCCTGGGGGGCACAGATACGCAGTATTTT. Translated, it gives CASTILGGTDTQYF. The chain carries TRBV27 and TRBJ2-3; D may match TRBD1 or TRBD2 (5 bases each). The CDR3 has 14 amino acids. Trimming removed 7 bases from V and 1 base from J, with 12 bases in between. Germline values: CDR1 MNHEY, CDR2 SMNVEV (reference sequence).

The V and J genes are TRBV2 and TRBJ2-3; 8 nucleotides match TRBD2. From germline, CDR1 is SNHLY and CDR2 FYNNEI. The ends lost 6 bases at V and 6 bases at J; junction bases unmatched: 5. The length of the CDR3 is 13 residues. The CDR3 is CASRREERDTQYF. The CDR3, as DNA: TGTGCCAGCAGGCGGGAGGAGCGGGATACGCAGTATTTT.

The chain has TRBV30 and TRBJ2-2; D ambiguous. From germline, CDR1 is GTSNPN and CDR2 SVGIG (reference sequence). Trimming shortened V by 0 bases and J by 3 bases, and 5 bases separated the two germline ends. The CDR3 sequence is 13 residues long. The CDR3 DNA follows: TGTGCCTGGAGTGTCCAGTACACCGGGGAGCTGTTTTTT. Amino acids: CAWSVQYTGELFF.

This clone has a single count. The chain uses TRBV30 and TRBJ2-3; 9 bases align to TRBD1. The J segment lost 9 bases and the V segment lost 1 base, leaving 11 bases of the junction unmatched. CDR1 and CDR2 from the germline V gene are GTSNPN and SVGIG (reference sequence). The length of the CDR3 is 15 residues. As DNA, the CDR3 is TGTGCCTGGAGTGGAGGACAGGGGCCCCTGAACACGCAGTATTTT. Translating gives CAWSGGQGPLNTQYF.

This rearrangement joins TRBV27 to TRBJ1-4, with unresolved D. This CDR3 comprises 14 residues. Germline-derived CDR1 and CDR2 are MNHEY and SMNVEV (reference sequence). V was clipped by 1 base and J by 8 bases, with 11 bases between them. As DNA, the CDR3 is TGTGCCAGCAGTTTATGGCCAGGCGCCGAAAAACTGTTTTTT. Protein: CASSLWPGAEKLFF.